This T cell receptor beta chain comes out of a study of CD8 T cells in ankylosing spondylitis. Broader study findings: A TCR beta motif made of eight highly homologous variants seemed typical of ankylosing spondylitis blood.

TCRdb passed the 5' RACE reads through MiXCR, listing each CDR3 protein once. The sample carries hundreds of thousands of distinct CDR3 sequences, roughly 13% recorded once. Trimming removed 4 bases from V and 5 bases from J, with 16 bases in between. This CDR3 contains 15 residues. CDR1 and CDR2 (germline): SNHLY, FYNNEI. This clonotype has more than one count but fewer than ten. The target antigen is unknown. The receptor was derived from a male donor with ankylosing spondylitis. Sequencing used blood, either unsorted or a sorted T cell fraction (not recorded which). The chain uses TRBV2 and TRBJ2-3; D gene uncertain. The CDR3 coding sequence is TGTGCCAGCAGTGTTCTCTTCCTAAGCTTAGATACGCAGTATTTT. Amino acid sequence: CASSVLFLSLDTQYF.